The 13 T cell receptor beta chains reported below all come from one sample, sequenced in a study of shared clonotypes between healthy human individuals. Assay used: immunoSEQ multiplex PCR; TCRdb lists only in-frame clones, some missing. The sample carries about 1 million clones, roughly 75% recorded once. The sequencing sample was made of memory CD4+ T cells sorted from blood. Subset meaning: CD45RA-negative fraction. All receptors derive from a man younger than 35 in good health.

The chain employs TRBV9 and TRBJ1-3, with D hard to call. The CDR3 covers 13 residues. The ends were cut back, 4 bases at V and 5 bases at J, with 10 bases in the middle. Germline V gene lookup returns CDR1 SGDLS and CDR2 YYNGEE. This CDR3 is CASSFPPRNTIYF. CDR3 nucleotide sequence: TGTGCCAGCAGCTTCCCTCCGAGAAACACCATATATTTT.

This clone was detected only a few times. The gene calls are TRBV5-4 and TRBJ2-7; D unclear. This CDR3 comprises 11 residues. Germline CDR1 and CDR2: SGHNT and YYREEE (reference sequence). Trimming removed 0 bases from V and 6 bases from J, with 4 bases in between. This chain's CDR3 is CASSLGGEQYF. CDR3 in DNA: TGTGCCAGCAGCTTGGGGGGCGAGCAGTACTTC.

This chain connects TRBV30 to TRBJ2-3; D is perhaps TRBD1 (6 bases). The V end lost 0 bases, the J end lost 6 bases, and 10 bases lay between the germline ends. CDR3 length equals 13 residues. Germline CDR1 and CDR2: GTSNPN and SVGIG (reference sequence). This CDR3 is CAWSVYRVDTQYF. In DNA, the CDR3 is TGTGCCTGGAGTGTATACAGGGTCGATACGCAGTATTTT.

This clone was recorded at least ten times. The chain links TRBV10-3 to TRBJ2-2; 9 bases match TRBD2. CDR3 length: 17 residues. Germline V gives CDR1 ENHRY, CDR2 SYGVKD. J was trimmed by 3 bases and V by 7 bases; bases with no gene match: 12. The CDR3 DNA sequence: TGTGCCATCAACGCGGAGTGGGTAGCGGGAGACACCGGGGAGCTGTTTTTT. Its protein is CAINAEWVAGDTGELFF.

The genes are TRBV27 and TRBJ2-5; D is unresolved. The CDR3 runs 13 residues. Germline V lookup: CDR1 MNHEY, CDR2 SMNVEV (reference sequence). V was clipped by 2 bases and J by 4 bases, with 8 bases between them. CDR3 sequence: CASSLGRRETQYF. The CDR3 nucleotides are TGTGCCAGCAGTTTAGGGCGGCGAGAGACCCAGTACTTC.

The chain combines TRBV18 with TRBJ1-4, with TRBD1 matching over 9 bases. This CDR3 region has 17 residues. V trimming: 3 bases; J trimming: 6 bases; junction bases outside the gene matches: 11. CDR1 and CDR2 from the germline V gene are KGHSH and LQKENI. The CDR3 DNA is TGTGCCAGCTCACCCCGTCCCGGGACAGGGACAGATGAAAAACTGTTTTTT. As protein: CASSPRPGTGTDEKLFF.

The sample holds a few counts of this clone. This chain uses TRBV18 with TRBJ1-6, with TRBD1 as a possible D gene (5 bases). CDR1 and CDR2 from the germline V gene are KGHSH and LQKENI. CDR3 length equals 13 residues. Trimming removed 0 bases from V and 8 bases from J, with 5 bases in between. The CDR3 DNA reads TGTGCCAGCTCACCACCGGGGGATTCACCCCTCCACTTT. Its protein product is CASSPPGDSPLHF.

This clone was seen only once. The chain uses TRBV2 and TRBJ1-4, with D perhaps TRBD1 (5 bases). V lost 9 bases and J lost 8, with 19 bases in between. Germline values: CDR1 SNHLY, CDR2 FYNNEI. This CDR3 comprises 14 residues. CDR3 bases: TGTGCCAGTGGGGCTGGGATACCGGAGGAAAAACTGTTTTTT. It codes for CASGAGIPEEKLFF.

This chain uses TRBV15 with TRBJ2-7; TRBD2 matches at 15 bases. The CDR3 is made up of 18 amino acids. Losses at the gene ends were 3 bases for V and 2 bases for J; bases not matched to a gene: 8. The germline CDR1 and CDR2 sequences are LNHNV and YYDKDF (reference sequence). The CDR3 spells CATSSPGLAGGGTYEQYF. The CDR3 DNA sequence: TGTGCCACCAGCAGTCCGGGACTAGCGGGAGGTGGGACCTACGAGCAGTACTTC.

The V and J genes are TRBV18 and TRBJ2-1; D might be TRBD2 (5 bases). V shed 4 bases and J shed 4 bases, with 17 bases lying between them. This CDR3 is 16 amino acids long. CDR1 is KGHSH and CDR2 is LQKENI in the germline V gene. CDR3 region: CASSRQSLASYNEQFF. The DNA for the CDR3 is TGTGCCAGCTCACGTCAAAGCCTAGCTTCTTACAATGAGCAGTTCTTC.

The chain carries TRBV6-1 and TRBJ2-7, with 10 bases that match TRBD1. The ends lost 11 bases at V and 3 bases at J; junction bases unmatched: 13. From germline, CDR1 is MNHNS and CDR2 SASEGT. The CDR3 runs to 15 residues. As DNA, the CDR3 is TGTGCCGTCCAACTCCCGGGACAGGGGAACTACGAGCAGTACTTC. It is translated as CAVQLPGQGNYEQYF.

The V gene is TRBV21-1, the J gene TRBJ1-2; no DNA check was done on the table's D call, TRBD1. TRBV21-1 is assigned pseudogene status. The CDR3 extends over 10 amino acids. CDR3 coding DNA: TGTGCCAGCAGCCTTCGGACAGGTGGCTTC. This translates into CASSLRTGGF.

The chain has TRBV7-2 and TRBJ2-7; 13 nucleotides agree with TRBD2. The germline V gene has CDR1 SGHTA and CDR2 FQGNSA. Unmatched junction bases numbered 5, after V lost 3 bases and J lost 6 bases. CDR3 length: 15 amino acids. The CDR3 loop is CASSFTRTSGSEQYF. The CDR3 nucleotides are TGTGCCAGCAGCTTCACCAGGACTAGCGGGAGCGAGCAGTACTTC. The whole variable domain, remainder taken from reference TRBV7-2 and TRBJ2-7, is GAGVSQSPSNKVTEKGKDVELRCDPISGHTALYWYRQSLGQGLEFLIYFQGNSAPDKSGLPSDRFSAERTGGSVSTLTIQRTQQEDSAVYLCASSFTRTSGSEQYFGPGTRLTVT.